This TCR beta chain was recovered during a study of blood T cell repertoires in COVID-19. Study information: From the United States, Italy and Spain came samples of acute and convalescent COVID-19. T cells, B-cell-depleted T cells, or PBMCs provided the cDNA or gDNA that served as material.

This clone was counted only a few times. CDR3 length: 10 residues. V shed 8 bases and J shed 8 bases, with 9 bases lying between them. Germline lookup yields CDR1 WSHSY and CDR2 SAAADI. Authors' data handling: Estimation of nucleated cell counts was performed using reference gene primer amplification. TCRdb keeps only in-frame clones here, not all; method: immunoSEQ multiplex PCR. V and J calls and clone size are those listed in that table; D and trimming were worked out from the DNA. The profile shows 150,000 to 200,000 clones, about 88% of them singletons. The TCR originated in an elderly woman with acute or convalescent COVID-19. Sequencing was performed on peripheral blood. The gene calls are TRBV10-2 and TRBJ2-5; possible D gene TRBD1, 6 bases. The CDR3 protein is CASGGGTQYF. The CDR3 DNA reads TGCGCCAGCGGGGGCGGAACCCAGTACTTC.